This T cell receptor beta chain was sequenced during a study of somatic mutations in cytotoxic T cells in rheumatoid arthritis. The CDR3 sequence is 13 residues long. Germline values: CDR1 SGHRS, CDR2 YFSETQ. Trimming removed 0 bases at V and 6 bases at J, with 10 bases between. Notes on this clone: Antigen unknown.

Produced via immunoSEQ multiplex PCR; TCRdb's table is partial and in-frame only. Here the sample spans roughly 13,000 clones, roughly 82% being singletons. After CD4+ and CD8+ cells were isolated by positive magnetic bead selection, their purity was checked by flow cytometry. Study-wide findings and caveats: Within 8 of 65 patients, the single biggest CD8+ clone made up more than 20% of CD8+ cells.

This sequence was found in an adult with rheumatoid arthritis. The sample was CD8+ T cells sorted from blood. The chain couples TRBV5-1 to TRBJ2-7; D unclear. The CDR3 loop reads CASSLGQVGEQYF. CDR3 coding DNA: TGCGCCAGCAGCTTGGGGCAGGTGGGCGAGCAGTACTTC.